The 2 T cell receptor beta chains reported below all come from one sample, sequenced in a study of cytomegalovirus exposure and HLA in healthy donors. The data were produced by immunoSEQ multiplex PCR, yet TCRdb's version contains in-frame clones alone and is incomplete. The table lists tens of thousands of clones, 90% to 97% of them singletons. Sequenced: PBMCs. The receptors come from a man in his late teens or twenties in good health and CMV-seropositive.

The CDR3 DNA reads TGTGCCAGCAGCGCGTTCGACAGGGGGAACACTGAAGCTTTCTTT. This translates into CASSAFDRGNTEAFF. The J gene is TRBJ1-1, the V gene TRBV13; 8 bases align to TRBD1. The CDR3 is 15 amino acids. After removal of 5 bases from V and 1 base from J, the junction contained 6 bases not matched to a gene. Germline V gene lookup returns CDR1 PRHDT and CDR2 FYEKMQ (reference sequence).

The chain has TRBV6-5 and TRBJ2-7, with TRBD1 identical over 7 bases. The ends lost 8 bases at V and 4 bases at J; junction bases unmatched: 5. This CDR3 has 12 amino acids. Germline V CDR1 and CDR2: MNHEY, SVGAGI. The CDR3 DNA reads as TGTGCCAGCCGACAGGGAACGTACGAGCAGTACTTC. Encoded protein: CASRQGTYEQYF.